This entry lists 26 T cell receptor beta chains sequenced from one sample in a study of cytotoxic CD8 clonotypes in ibrutinib-treated CLL. The assay was immunoSEQ multiplex PCR, and TCRdb's table has in-frame clones only and misses some. This sample has approximately 200,000 clones, with about two thirds found just once. The sample consisted of PBMCs, taken after 24 months of ibrutinib treatment. These receptors all come from a human donor with chronic lymphocytic leukemia.

This rearrangement joins TRBV27 to TRBJ2-7; 10 positions match TRBD1. Losses at the gene ends were 5 bases for V and 2 bases for J; bases not matched to a gene: 6. Per germline, CDR1 MNHEY and CDR2 SMNVEV (reference sequence). The CDR3 length is 15 residues. This CDR3 is CASSATGTGAYEQYF. The CDR3 DNA reads as TGTGCCAGCAGTGCGACCGGGACAGGGGCCTACGAGCAGTACTTC.

The chain uses TRBV7-2 and TRBJ2-5, with 9 bases aligning to TRBD2. V lost 5 bases and J lost 0; bases outside the gene matches: 7. This CDR3 contains 16 residues. Germline assignment: CDR1 SGHTA and CDR2 FQGNSA. CDR3 protein: CASSPRLAAYQETQYF. The CDR3 DNA sequence: TGTGCCAGCAGCCCCCGACTAGCGGCTTACCAAGAGACCCAGTACTTC.

The chain combines TRBV7-9 with TRBJ2-7; 11 bases are a match to TRBD1. There are 16 residues in the CDR3. V gave up 5 bases and J gave up 5 bases; unmatched junction bases: 11. In germline, CDR1 is SEHNR, CDR2 FQNEAQ (reference sequence). The CDR3 region is CASSNPGTGGIDEQYF. The CDR3 nucleotides read TGTGCCAGCAGCAACCCCGGGACAGGGGGTATCGACGAGCAGTACTTC.

The chain employs TRBV5-4 and TRBJ2-7; TRBD2 matches 15 bases. V shed 4 bases and J 6 bases; nucleotides not matched to a gene: 8. The CDR3 covers 16 residues. Germline V gives CDR1 SGHNT, CDR2 YYREEE (reference sequence). CDR3: CASSKGLAGGEVEQYF. The CDR3 DNA sequence: TGTGCCAGCAGCAAGGGACTAGCGGGAGGAGAGGTCGAGCAGTACTTC.

Here the CDR3 reads CASSLSPSGRGYTDTQYF. The CDR3 bases are TGTGCCAGCAGCTTATCTCCTAGCGGGAGAGGGTACACAGATACGCAGTATTTT. The chain recombines TRBV7-3 with TRBJ2-3; 10 positions match TRBD2. V shed 2 bases and J 2 bases; nucleotides not matched to a gene: 10. In germline, CDR1 is SGHTA, CDR2 FQGTGA. The CDR3 extends over 18 amino acids.

The chain has TRBV19 and TRBJ1-1; weak D call: TRBD1 (6 bases). Germline V gene data show CDR1 as LNHDA and CDR2 as SQIVND (reference sequence). The V end lost 4 bases, the J end lost 4 bases, and 13 bases lay between the germline ends. The CDR3 has 14 amino acids. The CDR3 DNA reads as TGTGCCAGTAGTACAGTTACAGGGAGCACTGAAGCTTTCTTT. It specifies CASSTVTGSTEAFF.

This clone was seen a single time. The chain joins TRBV6-5 to TRBJ1-2; TRBD1 aligns across 7 bases. The germline CDR1 and CDR2 sequences are MNHEY and SVGAGI. Trimming took 6 bases from V and 1 from J; bases not matched to a gene: 5. This CDR3 has 14 residues. In DNA form, the CDR3 reads TGTGCCAGCAGAAGGGACAGAAATAACTATGGCTACACCTTC. This sequence encodes CASRRDRNNYGYTF.

The chain employs TRBV6-6 and TRBJ2-7; no definite D call. Germline CDR1 and CDR2: MNHNY and SVGAGI (reference sequence). CDR3 length equals 13 residues. Trimming took 2 bases from V and 2 from J, leaving 7 bases between them. CDR3 residues: CASSYQSTYEQYF. In DNA, the CDR3 is TGTGCCAGCAGTTACCAGAGTACCTACGAGCAGTACTTC.

This clone was counted only a few times. The J gene is TRBJ2-5, the V gene TRBV6-1; tentative D call: TRBD2 (6 bases). Trimming removed 2 bases at V and 5 bases at J, with 12 bases between. The CDR3 consists of 14 residues. The germline V gene encodes CDR1 MNHNS and CDR2 SASEGT. The CDR3 spells CASSEWWGDETQYF. The CDR3 DNA follows: TGTGCCAGCAGTGAATGGTGGGGGGACGAGACCCAGTACTTC.

The chain links TRBV9 to TRBJ2-7, with TRBD1 as a possible D gene (7 bases). This CDR3 is built from 14 residues. The V gene's germline CDR1 is SGDLS and CDR2 YYNGEE. V lost 4 bases and J lost 0, with 11 bases in between. CDR3 region: CASSPGGSSYEQYF. In DNA form, the CDR3 reads TGTGCCAGCAGCCCAGGGGGGAGCTCCTACGAGCAGTACTTC.

The chain links TRBV5-1 to TRBJ2-4; D is possibly TRBD1 (5 bases). CDR1 and CDR2 (germline): SGHRS, YFSETQ. V was clipped by 4 bases and J by 0 bases, with 8 bases between them. The CDR3 spans 14 residues. The CDR3 spells CASSPQGAKNIQYF. CDR3 nucleotide sequence: TGCGCCAGCAGCCCGCAGGGAGCCAAAAACATTCAGTACTTC.

The gene calls are TRBV15 and TRBJ2-7; D may correspond to TRBD1 or TRBD2 (7 bases each). Germline CDR1 reads LNHNV; CDR2 reads YYDKDF (reference sequence). V was trimmed by 1 base and J by 3 bases, leaving 16 bases between them. The CDR3 loop spans 16 amino acids. CDR3: CATSRARQGGFYEQYF. CDR3 DNA sequence: TGTGCCACCAGCAGAGCAAGACAGGGAGGGTTCTACGAGCAGTACTTC.

The chain links TRBV2 to TRBJ1-2; TRBD1 matches 9 bases. Per germline, CDR1 SNHLY and CDR2 FYNNEI. The junction had 6 bases not matched to a gene; V was cut back by 6 bases and J by 4 bases. The CDR3 runs to 14 residues. The CDR3 DNA reads as TGTGCCAGCAGACAGGGGGCGCAGCCCTATGGCTACACCTTC. Translated: CASRQGAQPYGYTF.

In DNA form, the CDR3 reads TGTGCCAGCTCACCTGGTTTAGGGGTTGAGCAGTACTTC. As protein: CASSPGLGVEQYF. The chain links TRBV18 to TRBJ2-7; TRBD1 might be the D (5 bases). V dropped 3 bases and J dropped 7 bases, with 13 bases sitting between them. Germline values: CDR1 KGHSH, CDR2 LQKENI. The CDR3 is 13 amino acids.

The V and J genes are TRBV4-3 and TRBJ1-2; D remains ambiguous. The CDR3 has 12 residues. V lost 0 bases and J 6 bases, leaving 5 bases between the germline ends. Germline CDR1 is LGHNA and CDR2 is YSLEER. The CDR3, as DNA: TGCGCCAGCAGCCAAGAGTCTCATGGCTACACCTTC. This translates into CASSQESHGYTF.

The rearrangement joins TRBV15 to TRBJ2-5; no clear D gene. CDR1 is LNHNV, CDR2 YYDKDF, per germline (reference sequence). This CDR3 contains 14 residues. Deletions cut 1 base from V and 2 bases from J, with 8 bases between. CDR3 sequence reads: CATSRGSWQETQYF. In DNA, the CDR3 is TGTGCCACCAGCAGAGGGTCATGGCAAGAGACCCAGTACTTC.

The V and J genes are TRBV2 and TRBJ2-1; TRBD2 agrees at 14 bases. Looked up from germline, CDR1 is SNHLY and CDR2 is FYNNEI. Trimming cost V 6 bases and J 8 bases; bases outside gene matches: 9. This CDR3 has 16 residues. The CDR3 loop is CASRGQGLAGAYEQFF. The DNA for the CDR3 is TGTGCCAGCAGAGGCCAGGGACTAGCGGGAGCCTATGAGCAGTTCTTC.

The rearrangement joins TRBV11-3 to TRBJ2-1; D is undetermined. The germline CDR1 and CDR2 sequences are SGHNT and YENEEA. Trimming took 5 bases from V and 4 from J, leaving 15 bases between them. There are 15 residues in the CDR3. The CDR3 loop is CASSLLLGPYNEQFF. In DNA, the CDR3 is TGTGCCAGCAGCCTCCTCCTAGGGCCTTACAATGAGCAGTTCTTC. The complete variable domain, with remaining parts taken from reference TRBV11-3 and TRBJ2-1, reads EAGVVQSPRYKIIEKKQPVAFWCNPISGHNTLYWYLQNLGQGPELLIRYENEEAVDDSQLPKDRFSAERLKGVDSTLKIQPAELGDSAVYLCASSLLLGPYNEQFFGPGTRLTVL.

The rearrangement links TRBV6-1 to TRBJ2-7; weak D call: TRBD1 (6 bases). The CDR3 has 13 residues. Trimming cost V 4 bases and J 9 bases, with 16 bases left between them. Germline lookup yields CDR1 MNHNS and CDR2 SASEGT. This chain's CDR3 is CASSATYRDMQYF. CDR3 nucleotides: TGTGCCAGCAGTGCGACGTACAGGGATATGCAGTACTTC.

In its sample, this clone was seen once. The genes are TRBV6-5 and TRBJ1-5, with TRBD1 matching 7 bases. The CDR3 runs 14 residues. V lost 5 bases to trimming and J lost 4 bases; unmatched junction nucleotides: 5. Per germline, CDR1 MNHEY and CDR2 SVGAGI. CDR3 nucleotide sequence: TGTGCCAGCAGTACAGGGGTTTGGAATCAGCCCCAGCATTTT. Translation gives CASSTGVWNQPQHF.

This chain uses TRBV4-3 with TRBJ2-1, with D uncertain. Per germline, CDR1 LGHNA and CDR2 YSLEER. The germline V and J ends were trimmed by 1 base and 4 bases, with 8 bases remaining between them. This CDR3 contains 14 residues. CDR3 protein: CASSQVVGYNEQFF. CDR3 nucleotide sequence: TGCGCCAGCAGCCAAGTGGTGGGGTACAATGAGCAGTTCTTC.

The chain is built from TRBV18 and TRBJ2-7, with 9 nucleotides matching TRBD2. Germline V gene lookup returns CDR1 KGHSH and CDR2 LQKENI. V dropped 4 bases and J dropped 0; count of bases not matched to a gene: 7. The CDR3 has 16 residues. As DNA, the CDR3 is TGTGCCAGCTCACTCACTAGCGGGCCTTTCTCCTACGAGCAGTACTTC. It is translated as CASSLTSGPFSYEQYF. The variable domain in full, with the rest retrieved from reference TRBV18 and TRBJ2-7, is NAGVMQNPRHLVRRRGQEARLRCSPMKGHSHVYWYRQLPEEGLKFMVYLQKENIIDESGMPKERFSAEFPKEGPSILRIQQVVRGDSAAYFCASSLTSGPFSYEQYFGPGTRLTVT.

The chain combines TRBV29-1 with TRBJ2-3, with 7 bases that match TRBD1. This CDR3 is 13 amino acids long. V shed 7 bases and J 2 bases; nucleotides not matched to a gene: 6. The V gene's germline CDR1 is SQVTM and CDR2 ANQGSEA. The CDR3 nucleotides read TGCAGCGCCGGACAGGATTACACAGATACGCAGTATTTT. This sequence encodes CSAGQDYTDTQYF.

This chain joins TRBV11-3 and TRBJ2-1; 12 bases align to TRBD2. CDR3 size: 13 residues. Germline-derived CDR1 and CDR2 are SGHNT and YENEEA. V trimming: 1 base; J trimming: 15 bases; junction bases outside the gene matches: 4. The chain's CDR3 is CASSLGTSGTMFF. The CDR3 DNA reads as TGTGCCAGCAGCTTAGGGACTAGCGGGACAATGTTCTTC.

The chain recombines TRBV15 with TRBJ2-4; D might be TRBD2 (5 bases). The CDR3 is made up of 18 amino acids. Per germline, CDR1 LNHNV and CDR2 YYDKDF (reference sequence). Between the trimmed V and J ends, which lost 4 bases and 1 base, there was a span of 20 bases. CDR3 coding DNA: TGTGCCACCAGCACGACTATCATTTTAGCTGTTGCCAAAAACATTCAGTACTTC. As protein: CATSTTIILAVAKNIQYF.

The V call is TRBV4-2, the J call TRBJ2-5, with D perhaps given as TRBD1 or TRBD2 (5 bases each). This CDR3 has 16 residues. The V and J ends lost 4 bases and 1 base respectively, with 16 bases between them. CDR1 is LGHNA and CDR2 is YNFKEQ in the germline V gene. The CDR3 reads CASSLPTPGRQETQYF. The CDR3 nucleotides are TGTGCCAGCAGCCTCCCCACACCGGGACGCCAAGAGACCCAGTACTTC.